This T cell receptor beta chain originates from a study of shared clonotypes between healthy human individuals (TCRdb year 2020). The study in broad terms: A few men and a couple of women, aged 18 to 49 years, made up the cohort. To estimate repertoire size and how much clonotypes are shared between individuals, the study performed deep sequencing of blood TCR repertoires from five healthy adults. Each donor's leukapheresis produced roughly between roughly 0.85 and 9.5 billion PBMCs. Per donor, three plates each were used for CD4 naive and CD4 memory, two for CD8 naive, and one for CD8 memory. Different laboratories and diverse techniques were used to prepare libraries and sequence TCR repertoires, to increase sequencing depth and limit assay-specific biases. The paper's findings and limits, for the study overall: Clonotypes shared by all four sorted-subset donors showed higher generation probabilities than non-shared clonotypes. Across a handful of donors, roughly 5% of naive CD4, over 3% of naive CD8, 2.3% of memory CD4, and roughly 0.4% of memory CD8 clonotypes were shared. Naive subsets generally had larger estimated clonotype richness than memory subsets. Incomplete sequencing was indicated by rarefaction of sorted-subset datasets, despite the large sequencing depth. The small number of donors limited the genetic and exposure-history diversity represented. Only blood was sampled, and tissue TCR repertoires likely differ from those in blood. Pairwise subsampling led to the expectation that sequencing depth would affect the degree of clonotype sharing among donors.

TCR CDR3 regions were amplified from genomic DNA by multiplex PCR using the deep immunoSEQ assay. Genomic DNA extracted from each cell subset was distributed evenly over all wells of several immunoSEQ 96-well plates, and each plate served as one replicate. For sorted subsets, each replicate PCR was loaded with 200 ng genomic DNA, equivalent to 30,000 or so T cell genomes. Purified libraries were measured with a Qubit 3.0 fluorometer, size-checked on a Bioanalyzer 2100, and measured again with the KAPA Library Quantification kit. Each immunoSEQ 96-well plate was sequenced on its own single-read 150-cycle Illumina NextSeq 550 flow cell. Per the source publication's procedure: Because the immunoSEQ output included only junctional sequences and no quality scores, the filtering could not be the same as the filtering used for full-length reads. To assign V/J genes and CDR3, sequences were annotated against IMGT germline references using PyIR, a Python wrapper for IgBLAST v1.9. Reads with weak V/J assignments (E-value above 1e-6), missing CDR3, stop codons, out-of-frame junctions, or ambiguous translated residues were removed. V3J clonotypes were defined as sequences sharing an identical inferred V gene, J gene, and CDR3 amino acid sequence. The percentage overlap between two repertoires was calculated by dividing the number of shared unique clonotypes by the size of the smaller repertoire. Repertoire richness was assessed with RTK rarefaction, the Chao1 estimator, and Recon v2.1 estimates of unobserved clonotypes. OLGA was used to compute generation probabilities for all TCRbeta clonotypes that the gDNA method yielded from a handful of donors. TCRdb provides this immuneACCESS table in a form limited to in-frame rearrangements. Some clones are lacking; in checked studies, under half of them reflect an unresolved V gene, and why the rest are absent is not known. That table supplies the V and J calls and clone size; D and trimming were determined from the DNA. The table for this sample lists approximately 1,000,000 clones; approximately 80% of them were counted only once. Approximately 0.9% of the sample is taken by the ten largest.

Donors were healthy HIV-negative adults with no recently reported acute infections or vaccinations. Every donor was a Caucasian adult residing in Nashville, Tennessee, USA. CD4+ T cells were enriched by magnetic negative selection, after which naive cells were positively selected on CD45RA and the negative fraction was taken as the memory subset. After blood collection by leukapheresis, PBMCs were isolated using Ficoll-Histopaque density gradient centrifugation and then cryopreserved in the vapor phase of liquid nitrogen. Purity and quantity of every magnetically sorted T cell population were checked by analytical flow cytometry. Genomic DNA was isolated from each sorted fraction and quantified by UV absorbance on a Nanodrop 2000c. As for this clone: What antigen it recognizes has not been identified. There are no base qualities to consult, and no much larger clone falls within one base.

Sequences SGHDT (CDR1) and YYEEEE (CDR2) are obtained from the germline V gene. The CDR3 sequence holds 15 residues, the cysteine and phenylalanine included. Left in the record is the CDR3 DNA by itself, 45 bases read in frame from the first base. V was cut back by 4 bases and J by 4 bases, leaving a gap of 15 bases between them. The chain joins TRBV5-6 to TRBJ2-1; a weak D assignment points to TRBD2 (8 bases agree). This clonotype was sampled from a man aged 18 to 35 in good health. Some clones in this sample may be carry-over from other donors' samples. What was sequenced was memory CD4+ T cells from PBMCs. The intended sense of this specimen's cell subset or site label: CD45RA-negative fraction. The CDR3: CASSGTRGQYNEQFF. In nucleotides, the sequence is TGTGCCAGCAGCGGGACTAGGGGACAGTACAATGAGCAGTTCTTC. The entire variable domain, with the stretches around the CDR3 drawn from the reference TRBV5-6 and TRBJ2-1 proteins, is DAGVTQSPTHLIKTRGQQVTLRCSPKSGHDTVSWYQQALGQGPQFIFQYYEEEERQRGNFPDRFSGHQFPNYSSELNVNALLLGDSALYLCASSGTRGQYNEQFFGPGTRLTVL.